This entry is about one T cell receptor (beta chain). TCRdb's table, derived via immunoSEQ multiplex PCR, lists solely in-frame clones and lacks some. The sample holds 200,000 to 250,000 clones, approximately 80% seen once. These data come from a study of blood T cell repertoires in COVID-19. Background on the study: Acute-phase and convalescent COVID-19 samples originated in the United States, Italy and Spain.

The CDR3 runs to 12 residues. CDR1 SGDLS and CDR2 YYNGEE come from the germline V gene. The V gene lost 5 bases and the J gene lost 8 bases, with 13 bases spanning the gap. The chain combines TRBV9 with TRBJ1-2; no definite D call. Sequences were obtained from peripheral blood. This receptor was identified in a man aged 25 to 40 who had recovered from COVID-19. CDR3 in DNA: TGTGCCAGCAGTATCGGGTCTGGCGGCTACACCTTC. The encoded protein is CASSIGSGGYTF.